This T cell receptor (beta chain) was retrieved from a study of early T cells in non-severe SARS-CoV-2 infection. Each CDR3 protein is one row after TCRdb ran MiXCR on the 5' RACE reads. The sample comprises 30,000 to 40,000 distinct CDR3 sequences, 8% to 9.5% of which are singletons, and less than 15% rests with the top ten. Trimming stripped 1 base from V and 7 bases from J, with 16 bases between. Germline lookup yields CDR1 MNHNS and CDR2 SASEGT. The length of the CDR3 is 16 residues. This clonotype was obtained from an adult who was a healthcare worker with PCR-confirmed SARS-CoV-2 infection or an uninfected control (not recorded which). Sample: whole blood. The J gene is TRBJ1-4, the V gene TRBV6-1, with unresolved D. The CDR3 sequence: CASSEGISRLSEKLFF. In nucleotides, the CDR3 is TGTGCCAGCAGTGAAGGGATCAGCCGCTTATCTGAAAAACTGTTTTTT.